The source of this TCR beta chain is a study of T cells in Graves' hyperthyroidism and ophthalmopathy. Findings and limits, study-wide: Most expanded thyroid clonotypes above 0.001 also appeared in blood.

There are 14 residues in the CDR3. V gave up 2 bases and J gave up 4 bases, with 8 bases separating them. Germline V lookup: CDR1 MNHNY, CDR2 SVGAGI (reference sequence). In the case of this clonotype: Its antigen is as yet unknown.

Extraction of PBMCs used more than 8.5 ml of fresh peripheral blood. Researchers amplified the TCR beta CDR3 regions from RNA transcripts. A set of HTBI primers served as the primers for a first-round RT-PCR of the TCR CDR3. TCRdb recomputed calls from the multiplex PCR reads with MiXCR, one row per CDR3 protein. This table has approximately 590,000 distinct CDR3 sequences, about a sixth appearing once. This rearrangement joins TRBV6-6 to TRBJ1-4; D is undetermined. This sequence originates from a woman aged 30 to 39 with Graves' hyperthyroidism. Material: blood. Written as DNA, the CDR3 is TGTGCCAGCAGTTACGGGAGAGTTAATGAAAAACTGTTTTTT. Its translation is CASSYGRVNEKLFF.